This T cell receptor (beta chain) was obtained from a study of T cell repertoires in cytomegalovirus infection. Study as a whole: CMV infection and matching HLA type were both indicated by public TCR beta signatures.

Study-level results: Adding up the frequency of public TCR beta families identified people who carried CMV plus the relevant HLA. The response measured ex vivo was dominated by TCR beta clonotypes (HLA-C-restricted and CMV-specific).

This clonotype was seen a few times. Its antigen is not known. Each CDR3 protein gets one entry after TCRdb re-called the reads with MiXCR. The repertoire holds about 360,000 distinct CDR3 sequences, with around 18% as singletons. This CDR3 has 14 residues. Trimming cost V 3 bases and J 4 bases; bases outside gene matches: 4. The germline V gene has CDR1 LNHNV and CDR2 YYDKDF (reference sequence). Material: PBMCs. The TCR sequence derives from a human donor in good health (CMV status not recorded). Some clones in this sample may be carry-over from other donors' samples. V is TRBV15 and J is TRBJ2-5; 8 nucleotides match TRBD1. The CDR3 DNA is TGTGCCACCAGCAGGAGGACAGGGTTAGAGACCCAGTACTTC. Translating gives CATSRRTGLETQYF.